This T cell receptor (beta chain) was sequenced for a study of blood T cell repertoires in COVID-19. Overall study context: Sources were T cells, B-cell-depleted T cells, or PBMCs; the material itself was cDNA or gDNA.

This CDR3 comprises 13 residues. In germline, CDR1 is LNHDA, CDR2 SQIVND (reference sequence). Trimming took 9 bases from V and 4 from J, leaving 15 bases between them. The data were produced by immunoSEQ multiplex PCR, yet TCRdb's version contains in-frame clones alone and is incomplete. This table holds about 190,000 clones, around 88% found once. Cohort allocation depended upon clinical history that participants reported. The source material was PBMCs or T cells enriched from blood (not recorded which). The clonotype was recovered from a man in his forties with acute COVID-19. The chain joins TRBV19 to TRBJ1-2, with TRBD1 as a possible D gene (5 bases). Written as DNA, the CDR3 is TGTGCCAGCGACCAGATGGGGCTCTATGGCTACACCTTC. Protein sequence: CASDQMGLYGYTF.